This TCR beta chain is from a study of cytomegalovirus exposure and HLA in healthy donors. Whole-study results and caveats: When presence/absence was analysed, sequencing depth was taken to be roughly uniform across donors. Most TCRs appeared rarely, but some public TCRs recurred in many donors. V segments that were indistinguishable, TRBV6-2 and TRBV6-3 among them, were omitted from analysis. In an earlier analysis, in approximately 630 donors, most V segments appeared productive either ~90% or ~30% of the time.

The PCR contained 60 Vbeta and 13 Jbeta primers. Sequenced by immunoSEQ multiplex PCR; TCRdb stores in-frame clones only, minus some. This sample has about 160,000 clones, with approximately 79% found just once. As for this clone: Its antigen is still unknown.

CDR1 SGHTA and CDR2 FQGNSA come from the germline V gene. The CDR3 contains 14 residues. The V and J ends lost 6 bases and 4 bases, in that order; junction bases with no gene match: 7. This sequence joins TRBV7-2 and TRBJ2-7; 9 nucleotides line up with TRBD1. Sequenced material: PBMCs. The origin of this receptor is a man aged 50 to 59 in good health and CMV-seropositive. DNA for the CDR3: TGTGCCAGCAGTCAGCCGGGACAGGGTTACGAGCAGTACTTC. Translation: CASSQPGQGYEQYF.